This T cell receptor (beta chain) was profiled in a study of shared clonotypes between healthy human individuals. The study's findings and limits: Donor clonotype sharing was expected to depend on sequencing depth. Only blood underwent sampling, and tissue repertoires likely differ.

Unsorted samples relied on 80 million to 95 million PBMCs, which served as the source of genomic DNA. Profiled with immunoSEQ multiplex PCR; TCRdb holds only in-frame clones, not every one. Here the sample spans some 530,000 clones, more than 75% being singletons. V was cut by 5 bases and J by 0 bases, with 7 bases left in between. Germline V lookup: CDR1 ENHRY, CDR2 SYGVKD. This CDR3 is built from 13 residues. As concerns this clone: What it binds is unknown.

This sequence originates from a woman in her thirties or forties in good health. Some clones in this sample may be carry-over from other donors' samples. Sequenced input: PBMCs. The chain is built from TRBV10-3 and TRBJ1-1; D is possibly TRBD1 (5 bases). The CDR3 loop reads CAISTGVNTEAFF. The CDR3 region has the DNA TGTGCCATCAGTACGGGGGTGAACACTGAAGCTTTCTTT.